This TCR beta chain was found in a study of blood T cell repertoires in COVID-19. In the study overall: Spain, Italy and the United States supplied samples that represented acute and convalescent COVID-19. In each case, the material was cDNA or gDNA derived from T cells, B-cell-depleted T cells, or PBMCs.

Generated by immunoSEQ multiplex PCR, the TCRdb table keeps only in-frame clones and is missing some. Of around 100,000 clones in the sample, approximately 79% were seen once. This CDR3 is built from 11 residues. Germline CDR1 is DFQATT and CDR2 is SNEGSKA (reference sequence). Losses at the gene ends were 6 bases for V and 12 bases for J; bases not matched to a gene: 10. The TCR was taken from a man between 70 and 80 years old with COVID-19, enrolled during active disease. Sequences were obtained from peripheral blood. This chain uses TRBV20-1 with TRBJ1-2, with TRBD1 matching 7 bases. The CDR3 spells CSANYEQGDTF. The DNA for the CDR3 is TGCAGTGCCAACTATGAGCAGGGGGACACCTTC.